Listed below are T cell receptor beta chains from one sample, sequenced in a study of blood T cell repertoires in COVID-19. Method: immunoSEQ multiplex PCR; TCRdb's copy keeps in-frame clones and lacks some. The sample carries around 400,000 clones, 70% to 90% recorded once. Sample: PBMCs or T cells enriched from blood (not recorded which). All receptors derive from a woman aged 18-35 years who had been exposed to COVID-19. Both conserved end residues are part of each CDR3. Fields, in order: J gene, clone size, V gene, D gene, CDR3 DNA, CDR3 protein. D genes are given only for firm matches. Not all rows give a size; the values are once, few, many and, for expanded clones, a class.

>TRBJ2-1|-|TRBV4-2|TRBD2
TGTGCCAGCAGCCCTAGGGCTAGCGGGGGCTACAATGAGCAGTTCTTC
CASSPRASGGYNEQFF
>TRBJ2-3|once|TRBV9|-
TGTGCCAGCAGCGTACAGGGCGGGGCAGATACGCAGTATTTT
CASSVQGGADTQYF
>TRBJ1-2|-|TRBV19|-
TGTGCCAGTAGTATAAGCGCCTATGGCTACACCTTC
CASSISAYGYTF
>TRBJ1-4|-|TRBV7-8|-
TGTGCCAGCAGCTTATACGGGGGAGGTGAAAAACTGTTTTTT
CASSLYGGGEKLFF
>TRBJ2-7|-|TRBV13|TRBD1
TGTGCCAGCAGCTTCCGGGACAGGGGCTACGAGCAGTACTTC
CASSFRDRGYEQYF
>TRBJ1-5|-|TRBV3-1/TRBV3-2|-
TGTGCCAGCAGCCAATTTCAGGGGAATCAGCCCCAGCATTTT
CASSQFQGNQPQHF
>TRBJ2-1|-|TRBV6-5|TRBD1
TGTGCCAGCAGTTACCCGGGACAGGGACACAATGAGCAGTTCTTC
CASSYPGQGHNEQFF
>TRBJ2-7|once|TRBV6-4|TRBD2
TGTGCCAGCAGTGACCAAGCCAGCGGGAGTTTCGAGCAGTACTTC
CASSDQASGSFEQYF
>TRBJ1-2|-|TRBV20-1|-
TGCAGTGCTAGTACCCAGGGGCGCGACTATGGCTACACCTTC
CSASTQGRDYGYTF
>TRBJ2-7|-|TRBV2|TRBD1
TGTGCCAGCAGTGTATCTCTTCAGGGGGGACAGGGGGCCTACGAGCAGTACTTC
CASSVSLQGGQGAYEQYF
>TRBJ2-5|-|TRBV12-3/TRBV12-4|-
TGTGCCAGCAGCCCACAGGGCCGGGCGACCCAGTACTTC
CASSPQGRATQYF
>TRBJ2-2|-|TRBV2|TRBD1
TGTGCCAGCAGCGCGTCGCAGGGGGCGAACACCGGGGAGCTGTTTTTT
CASSASQGANTGELFF
>TRBJ2-1|-|TRBV7-2|TRBD2
TGTGCCAGCAGTTCGACCCAGCGGGGGGTCAATGAGCAGTTCTTC
CASSSTQRGVNEQFF
>TRBJ2-2|-|TRBV4-3|-
TGCGCCAGCAGCCAGCACCTACAGGGAGGGGAGCTGTTTTTT
CASSQHLQGGELFF
>TRBJ1-6|-|TRBV7-3|-
TGTGCCAGCAGCTTAACCGACAGTAATTCACCCCTCCACTTT
CASSLTDSNSPLHF
>TRBJ2-7|-|TRBV7-9|-
TGTGCCAGCAGCTTAGAGGGGAACTACGAGCAGTACTTC
CASSLEGNYEQYF
>TRBJ2-2|-|TRBV4-2|-
TGTGCCACCGTCATGGACAGGAACACCGGGGAGCTGTTTTTT
CATVMDRNTGELFF
>TRBJ1-2|-|TRBV5-3|TRBD1
TGTGCCAGAAGCTTGGCGCGGGACAGCCCTAACTATGGCTACACCTTC
CARSLARDSPNYGYTF